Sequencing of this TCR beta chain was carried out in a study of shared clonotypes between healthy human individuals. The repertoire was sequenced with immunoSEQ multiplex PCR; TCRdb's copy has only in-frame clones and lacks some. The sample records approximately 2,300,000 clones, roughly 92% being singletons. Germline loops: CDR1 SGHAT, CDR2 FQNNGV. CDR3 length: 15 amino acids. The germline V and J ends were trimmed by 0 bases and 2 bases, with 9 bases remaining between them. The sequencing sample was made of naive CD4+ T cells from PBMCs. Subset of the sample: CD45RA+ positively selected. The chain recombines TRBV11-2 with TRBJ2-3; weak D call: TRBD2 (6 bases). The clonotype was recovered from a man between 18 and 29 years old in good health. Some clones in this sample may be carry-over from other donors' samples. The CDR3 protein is CASSLEGGYTDTQYF. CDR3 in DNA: TGTGCCAGCAGCTTAGAGGGGGGATACACAGATACGCAGTATTTT.